The 14 T cell receptor beta chains in this list originate from one sample, sequenced in a study of T cells after posttransplantation cyclophosphamide (dated by TCRdb to about 2016). To count as naive, T cells had to be viable CD3+CD4+ or CD3+CD8+ cells with a CCR7+CD45RA+CD45RO-CD95-CD27+CD28+ profile. Libraries were prepared through the immunoSEQ multiplex PCR assay. Entries here come from immuneACCESS through TCRdb and include only in-frame sequences with V and J called. Some clones fail to appear in such tables; in the studies checked, an unresolved V gene covers under half of the shortfall, and the cause of the remainder is unknown. The sample yields fewer than 20,000 clones; roughly 94% were counted once. Together, the top ten hold roughly 0.3% of the sample. Material for sequencing was naive CD4+ T cells sorted from blood. The receptors originated from a woman aged 45-59 years in good health and a related stem cell transplant donor.

The chain uses TRBV6-5 and TRBJ2-7; 8 bases match TRBD1. The germline V gene encodes CDR1 MNHEY and CDR2 SVGAGI. With V trimmed by 6 bases and J by 8 bases, 12 bases remained unmatched. This CDR3 is 14 amino acids long. CDR3 in amino acids: CASSPGTGGRKQYF. CDR3 nucleotide sequence: TGTGCCAGCAGCCCCGGGACAGGAGGTAGGAAGCAGTACTTC.

V is TRBV5-1 and J is TRBJ1-6; D is perhaps TRBD1 (5 bases). Trimming removed 4 bases at V and 4 bases at J, with 9 bases between. The length of the CDR3 is 14 residues. Germline assignment: CDR1 SGHRS and CDR2 YFSETQ. CDR3 DNA: TGCGCCAGCAGCGAAACAGGATATAATTCACCCCTCCACTTT. This encodes CASSETGYNSPLHF.

This clone was seen more than once but under ten times. V gene TRBV9 combines with J gene TRBJ1-4; perhaps TRBD1 as D (6 bases). CDR1 and CDR2 (germline): SGDLS, YYNGEE. The CDR3 is 15 amino acids. The germline V and J ends were trimmed by 0 bases and 8 bases, with 14 bases remaining between them. CDR3 sequence: CASSVARGSGEKLFF. The CDR3 bases are TGTGCCAGCAGCGTAGCTAGGGGGAGCGGAGAAAAACTGTTTTTT.

This chain links TRBV7-7 with TRBJ2-2, with TRBD2 as a possible D gene (5 bases). V lost 1 base and J lost 6, with 6 bases in between. The germline gives CDR1 SSHAT, CDR2 FNYEAQ (reference sequence). This CDR3 has 13 amino acids. In DNA, the CDR3 is TGTGCCAGCAGCTTAGGGGGAGCCGGGGAGCTGTTTTTT. Protein sequence: CASSLGGAGELFF.

As DNA, the CDR3 is TGTGCCAGCAGCTTATCACCGGGGGGCGGTGGAAACACCATATATTTT. Its protein product is CASSLSPGGGGNTIYF. V gene TRBV7-2 combines with J gene TRBJ1-3; D might be TRBD1 (6 bases). CDR1 is SGHTA and CDR2 is FQGNSA in the germline V gene. Trimming cost V 2 bases and J 3 bases, with 14 bases left between them. The CDR3 runs 16 residues. Full variable domain (missing parts from reference TRBV7-2 and TRBJ1-3): GAGVSQSPSNKVTEKGKDVELRCDPISGHTALYWYRQSLGQGLEFLIYFQGNSAPDKSGLPSDRFSAERTGGSVSTLTIQRTQQEDSAVYLCASSLSPGGGGNTIYFGEGSWLTVV.

The chain has TRBV5-1 and TRBJ1-1; D unclear. The germline V and J ends were trimmed by 3 bases and 6 bases, with 18 bases remaining between them. Looked up from germline, CDR1 is SGHRS and CDR2 is YFSETQ. The CDR3 is 15 residues long. The CDR3 loop reads CASSSGSADYPEAFF. CDR3 bases: TGCGCCAGCAGCTCGGGCTCTGCCGACTACCCTGAAGCTTTCTTT.

The genes are TRBV7-2 and TRBJ1-1; D call uncertain. The CDR3 extends over 16 amino acids. V was cut by 5 bases and J by 1 base, with 17 bases left in between. CDR1 is SGHTA and CDR2 is FQGNSA in the germline V gene. The CDR3 nucleotides read TGTGCCAGCAGCCCCCGAAGAGAGGGAGGGAACACTGAAGCTTTCTTT. It is translated as CASSPRREGGNTEAFF. Full variable domain (missing parts from reference TRBV7-2 and TRBJ1-1): GAGVSQSPSNKVTEKGKDVELRCDPISGHTALYWYRQSLGQGLEFLIYFQGNSAPDKSGLPSDRFSAERTGGSVSTLTIQRTQQEDSAVYLCASSPRREGGNTEAFFGQGTRLTVV.

The gene calls are TRBV7-6 and TRBJ1-1; maybe TRBD1 (5 bases). The CDR3 is made up of 15 amino acids. CDR1 SGHVS and CDR2 FNYEAQ come from the germline V gene. Trimming cost V 5 bases and J 0 bases, with 13 bases left between them. The CDR3 coding sequence is TGTGCCAGCAGCCTCGGACCAGGGCTGAACACTGAAGCTTTCTTT. Protein: CASSLGPGLNTEAFF.

J is TRBJ2-7 and V is TRBV19; TRBD2 matches at 10 bases. The CDR3 runs to 15 residues. Germline assignment: CDR1 LNHDA and CDR2 SQIVND (reference sequence). V dropped 1 base and J dropped 3; count of bases not matched to a gene: 3. The CDR3: CASSIGLAGVYEQYF. For the CDR3, the DNA is TGTGCCAGTAGTATAGGTCTAGCGGGAGTCTACGAGCAGTACTTC.

This sequence joins TRBV11-2 and TRBJ2-3; a weak D match, TRBD2 (6 bases). The germline V and J ends were trimmed by 2 bases and 14 bases, with 17 bases remaining between them. The CDR3 totals 13 residues. The germline gives CDR1 SGHAT, CDR2 FQNNGV. DNA for the CDR3: TGTGCCAGCAGCTTAATATCGCGACGGGAGCCGTATTTT. Residues: CASSLISRREPYF.

The chain combines TRBV30 with TRBJ1-3; D possibly corresponds to TRBD1 (5 bases). V shed 2 bases and J shed 4 bases, with 9 bases lying between them. This CDR3 contains 13 residues. Germline lookup yields CDR1 GTSNPN and CDR2 SVGIG (reference sequence). The CDR3 sequence: CAWSRGSGNTIYF. CDR3 nucleotides: TGTGCCTGGAGTCGGGGGTCCGGAAACACCATATATTTT.

This clone was recorded only once. The chain uses TRBV21-1 and TRBJ2-1; TRBD1 is the table's D call, not checked against the DNA. TRBV21-1 is a pseudogene locus. This CDR3 region has 15 residues. The CDR3 here is CASSKGPASYNEQFF. As DNA, the CDR3 is TGTGCCAGCAGCAAGGGCCCAGCATCCTACAATGAGCAGTTCTTC.

This chain links TRBV19 with TRBJ1-2; 9 nucleotides align to TRBD1. Germline V CDR1 and CDR2: LNHDA, SQIVND (reference sequence). J lost 8 bases, V lost 0 bases, and 7 bases had no gene match. CDR3 length equals 15 residues. The CDR3 DNA sequence: TGTGCCAGTAGTATAGACCGGACAGGGGCGAGGGGCTACACCTTC. This gives the protein CASSIDRTGARGYTF.

This chain uses TRBV19 with TRBJ1-3; 7 bases map to TRBD1. Unmatched junction bases numbered 6, after V lost 2 bases and J lost 5 bases. This CDR3 contains 15 residues. Germline assignment: CDR1 LNHDA and CDR2 SQIVND (reference sequence). CDR3 in DNA: TGTGCCAGTAGTATACAGGGGGAGGCACGAAACACCATATATTTT. This translates into CASSIQGEARNTIYF.